These 7 T cell receptor beta chains came from one sample sequenced in a study of T-cell reconstitution after alpha-beta-depleted transplantation in children. Construction of the TCRbeta library involved unique molecular identifiers. TCRdb used MiXCR to reprocess the PCR reads, holding one entry per CDR3 protein. The sample has more than 200,000 distinct CDR3 sequences; roughly 8.3% are singletons. The material was PBMCs, mostly from graft donor cells, obtained 360 days after TCRalphabeta/CD19-depleted stem cell transplant. The receptors were sampled from a male patient between 2 and 9 years old who had a stem cell transplant for acute myeloid leukemia, so the T cells may come from the graft donor.

In this sample, this clonotype turned up many times. The chain employs TRBV12-3 or TRBV12-4 and TRBJ1-4; the match to TRBD1 covers 7 bases. CDR3 length equals 14 residues. Losses at the gene ends were 6 bases for V and 3 bases for J; bases not matched to a gene: 4. The CDR3 sequence is CASRGDRSNEKLFF. In DNA, the CDR3 is TGTGCCAGCAGAGGGGACAGATCTAATGAAAAACTGTTTTTT.

This chain links TRBV7-9 with TRBJ2-4; maybe TRBD1 (6 bases). Germline lookup yields CDR1 SEHNR and CDR2 FQNEAQ (reference sequence). The V and J ends lost 8 bases and 0 bases respectively, with 8 bases between them. This CDR3 is built from 13 residues. The CDR3 coding sequence is TGTGCCAGCCAGGGGTTAGCCAAAAACATTCAGTACTTC. Translated: CASQGLAKNIQYF.

This clonotype was found a few times. V and J are TRBV18 and TRBJ2-1, with 7 bases lining up with TRBD1. This CDR3 comprises 15 residues. The germline V gene has CDR1 KGHSH and CDR2 LQKENI. V shed 3 bases, J shed 3 bases, and the junction held 5 bases outside the gene matches. The CDR3 loop is CASSPQGVHYNEQFF. The DNA of the CDR3 is TGTGCCAGCTCACCGCAGGGGGTTCACTACAATGAGCAGTTCTTC.

This clonotype was counted ten times or more. The CDR3 coding sequence is TGCAGCGTGCGAGGGGCCATCGCGAACACCGGGGAGCTGTTTTTT. It translates to CSVRGAIANTGELFF. V and J are TRBV29-1 and TRBJ2-2; D might be TRBD1 or TRBD2, each matching 5 bases. With 6 bases removed from V and 0 bases from J, the gap between germline ends came to 14 bases. Per germline, CDR1 SQVTM and CDR2 ANQGSEA. The CDR3 consists of 15 residues.

This clonotype has ten or more counts. The chain links TRBV9 to TRBJ2-1; TRBD1 matches at 8 bases. V shed 4 bases and J 10 bases; nucleotides not matched to a gene: 13. CDR1 and CDR2 (germline): SGDLS, YYNGEE. The CDR3 is 15 residues long. This CDR3 reads CASSPRQGWGVEQFF. CDR3 nucleotides: TGTGCCAGCAGCCCGAGACAGGGGTGGGGAGTGGAGCAGTTCTTC. The whole variable domain, filled in from reference TRBV9 and TRBJ2-1, reads DSGVTQTPKHLITATGQRVTLRCSPRSGDLSVYWYQQSLDQGLQFLIQYYNGEERAKGNILERFSAQQFPDLHSELNLSSLELGDSALYFCASSPRQGWGVEQFFGPGTRLTVL.

This clonotype was observed a handful of times. Germline and junction disagree at one end, which may indicate a read error. The chain recombines TRBV7-7 with TRBJ2-5, with a possible D match to TRBD1 (5 bases). The CDR3 extends over 13 amino acids. Germline CDR1 is SSHAT and CDR2 is FNYEAQ (reference sequence). The CDR3 DNA follows: TGTGCTAGCAGCTTAGTACAGGCGCAGACCCAGTACTTC. Residues: CASSLVQAQTQYF.

The genes are TRBV20-1 and TRBJ1-1; no clear D. Trimming removed 2 bases from V and 1 base from J, with 14 bases in between. CDR3 length: 15 residues. Looked up from germline, CDR1 is DFQATT and CDR2 is SNEGSKA (reference sequence). The CDR3 region is CSARSTPTTNTEAFF. CDR3 coding DNA: TGCAGTGCTAGAAGCACCCCCACCACGAACACTGAAGCTTTCTTT.